Listed below are T cell receptor beta chains from one sample, sequenced in a study of glioma-infiltrating T cells. TCRdb re-called the multiplex PCR reads through MiXCR, storing one row per CDR3 protein. The sample has 100,000 to 150,000 distinct CDR3 sequences, roughly 24% seen once. Sequences were obtained from glioma tissue, nonneoplastic brain tissue, or PBMCs (not recorded which). All receptors come from a human donor with low-grade glioma or glioblastoma, undergoing nonglioma brain surgery, or in good health (not recorded which). The CDR3 runs from the conserved cysteine through the conserved F or W. D genes are given only for firm matches. For some rows the clone size is stated as once, few or many, or as a class when expanded; others skip it.

TGTGCCAGCAGCCAAGTAGGGGACACTGAAGCTTTCTTT	CASSQVGDTEAFF	.	.	TRBJ1-1	13	TRBV3-1
TGCGCCAGCAGCCAAGCGTTCACCGGGGACAGGCCATCCTACGAGCAGTACTTC	CASSQAFTGDRPSYEQYF	TRBD1	few	TRBJ2-7	18	TRBV4-3
TGCAGTGCTAGACCTGACAGGGGGCTTGGGACTGAAGCTTTCTTT	CSARPDRGLGTEAFF	TRBD1	many	TRBJ1-1	15	TRBV20-1
TGTGCCAGCAGCCCCGGGACTAGCGGGAATACGGAGCAGTTCTTC	CASSPGTSGNTEQFF	TRBD2	.	TRBJ2-1	15	TRBV7-3
TGCGCCAGCAGCTTGGACAGGGGGCTTGATGGCTACACCTTC	CASSLDRGLDGYTF	TRBD1	many	TRBJ1-2	14	TRBV5-1
TGTGCCTGGAGTGTACAGGCTGCAACTAATGAAAAACTGTTTTTT	CAWSVQAATNEKLFF	.	.	TRBJ1-4	15	TRBV30
TGTGCCAGCAGCTTAAGGGTAATGAACACTGAAGCTTTCTTT	CASSLRVMNTEAFF	.	few	TRBJ1-1	14	TRBV7-9
TGTGCCAGCAGTTACTCGCGGGAGGAGGGGTCCACTGAAGCTTTCTTT	CASSYSREEGSTEAFF	.	few	TRBJ1-1	16	TRBV6-2/TRBV6-3
TGTGCCAGCAGCGTAGGATGGAGGGATGCCACTGAAGCTTTCTTT	CASSVGWRDATEAFF	.	.	TRBJ1-1	15	TRBV9
TGCAGCGGGGCAGGGAATAAGGCCCAGTACTTC	CSGAGNKAQYF	.	few	TRBJ2-5	11	TRBV29-1
TGTGCCAGCAGCCAATCCGGGACAGGATGGGAGACCCAGTACTTC	CASSQSGTGWETQYF	TRBD1	.	TRBJ2-5	15	TRBV5-5
TGCGCCAGCCAGACCGACAGGAGGAATCAGCCCCAGCATTTT	CASQTDRRNQPQHF	.	few	TRBJ1-5	14	TRBV5-1
TGTGCCAGCAGACCCGGGACAGGGACCTACGAGCAGTACTTC	CASRPGTGTYEQYF	TRBD1	many	TRBJ2-7	14	TRBV6-1
TGTGCCAGCAGTTTGAAAGGCGGGAGGGCCCCCTACGAGCAGTACTTC	CASSLKGGRAPYEQYF	TRBD2	.	TRBJ2-7	16	TRBV27
TGTGCCAGCAGCTTATCCGTCGGGCTTACCACTGAAGCTTTCTTT	CASSLSVGLTTEAFF	.	many	TRBJ1-1	15	TRBV7-9
TGTGCCAGCAGCTTAGGGGCGGGAGGCGAGCAGTACTTC	CASSLGAGGEQYF	TRBD2	few	TRBJ2-7	13	TRBV11-2
TGCAGCGGGACTAGCTCCGTTGAGCAGTTCTTC	CSGTSSVEQFF	TRBD2	few	TRBJ2-1	11	TRBV29-1
TGTGCCAACACCGAAAGCTCCTACAAGCAGTACTTC	CANTESSYKQYF	.	.	TRBJ2-7	12	TRBV27
TGTGCCAGCAGCCAAGAACGCTATTACGAGCAGTACTTC	CASSQERYYEQYF	.	.	TRBJ2-7	13	TRBV4-2
TGTGCCAGCAGTCGACTAGCGGGGCAGGGGATGGGGACCCAGTACTTC	CASSRLAGQGMGTQYF	TRBD2	.	TRBJ2-5	16	TRBV6-2/TRBV6-3
TGTGCCAGCTCACCACGCACCCTAAACGTAGATACGCAGTATTTT	CASSPRTLNVDTQYF	.	few	TRBJ2-3	15	TRBV18
TGTGCCTTAGAGGAGCTAGCGGGAGAGCAGTACTTC	CALEELAGEQYF	TRBD2	many	TRBJ2-7	12	TRBV2
TGTGCCAGCAGTGCTCCGGGACTAGCGGGAGGAGAGACCCAGTACTTC	CASSAPGLAGGETQYF	TRBD2	.	TRBJ2-5	16	TRBV6-5
TGTGCCAGCAACCTACAGGGAGTCCACAATGAGCAGTTCTTC	CASNLQGVHNEQFF	.	many	TRBJ2-1	14	TRBV12-3/TRBV12-4
TGTGCCAGTAGACATCGCCCTGGACAGGGGGCTTATCAGCCCCAGCATTTT	CASRHRPGQGAYQPQHF	TRBD1	many	TRBJ1-5	17	TRBV19
TGTGCCAGCAGCGATCCTCCGGCTAGCGGCCAAGAGACCCAGTACTTC	CASSDPPASGQETQYF	TRBD2	many	TRBJ2-5	16	TRBV2
TGTGCCAGCAGCTTAATAATAGGGACAGGGAAATCGGTCAGGTTCACTGAAGCTTTCTTT	CASSLIIGTGKSVRFTEAFF	TRBD1	.	TRBJ1-1	20	TRBV7-3
TGCAGTGCTATCCTGCCAGCGTACCAAGAGACCCAGTACTTC	CSAILPAYQETQYF	.	many	TRBJ2-5	14	TRBV20-1
TGTGCCAGCAGCAGCGGGAGAGGGTCCTACGAGCAGTACTTC	CASSSGRGSYEQYF	TRBD2	many	TRBJ2-7	14	TRBV6-1
TGTGCCAGCAGTGAATATCTAGCGGGAGGCCCGGAGGCGCAGTATTTT	CASSEYLAGGPEAQYF	TRBD2	many	TRBJ2-3	16	TRBV25-1
TGTGCCAGCGCGGGACAGAGTCTAGCCAAAAACATTCAGTACTTC	CASAGQSLAKNIQYF	.	.	TRBJ2-4	15	TRBV18
TGTGCCAACACGGGGACAGCCGACAATGAGCAGTTCTTC	CANTGTADNEQFF	TRBD1	few	TRBJ2-1	13	TRBV12-3/TRBV12-4
TGTGCCAGCAGCAAGGAGATAGCGGGAGGGCCAGATACGCAGTATTTT	CASSKEIAGGPDTQYF	TRBD2	.	TRBJ2-3	16	TRBV4-2
TGTGCCAGCAGCTTAACAGGATATGGCTACACCTTC	CASSLTGYGYTF	.	many	TRBJ1-2	12	TRBV11-2
TGCGCCAGCAGCTCCGGGGGGGGGCGCAGAGAGACCCAGTACTTC	CASSSGGGRRETQYF	TRBD2	.	TRBJ2-5	15	TRBV5-1
TGTGCCAGCAGTGTAGGACAGTACCAAAACATTCAGTACTTC	CASSVGQYQNIQYF	.	many	TRBJ2-4	14	TRBV2
TGTGCCAGCAGCTTAGAGGAGGCAGGACAGGGGGCTAGAGGTGGCTACACCTTC	CASSLEEAGQGARGGYTF	TRBD1	.	TRBJ1-2	18	TRBV11-2
TGTGCCAGTAGTATTGGCCCGGCGGGCTACACCTTC	CASSIGPAGYTF	.	.	TRBJ1-2	12	TRBV19
TGTGCCAGCAGTTTGGGTCAGGGGGGCTACGGGCAGTACTTC	CASSLGQGGYGQYF	.	.	TRBJ2-7	14	TRBV27
TGCAGTGCCACAGACGCGGGCGGGGAGGCCAATGGGCAGTTCTTC	CSATDAGGEANGQFF	.	once	TRBJ2-1	15	TRBV20-1
TGCGCCAGCAGCCAAGATCGGGGGACGGATCAGCCCCAGCATTTT	CASSQDRGTDQPQHF	.	many	TRBJ1-5	15	TRBV4-3
TGTGCCAGCAGCTCGATGGGACTGAGCTCCTACAATGAGCAGTTCTTC	CASSSMGLSSYNEQFF	.	.	TRBJ2-1	16	TRBV7-9
TGTGCCAGCAGCCAAAGTAGCGTCTACAATGAGCAGTTCTTC	CASSQSSVYNEQFF	.	.	TRBJ2-1	14	TRBV14
TGCAGTGCTAGACCACAGAGAGACACTGAAGCTTTCTTT	CSARPQRDTEAFF	.	many	TRBJ1-1	13	TRBV20-1
TGTGCCGCACGGGGCGGAACGAACACCGGGGAGCTGTTTTTT	CAARGGTNTGELFF	.	many	TRBJ2-2	14	TRBV15
TGTGCCAGCAGCCAAGCAGGGGTGAACACTGAAGCTTTATTT	CASSQAGVNTEALF	.	.	TRBJ1-1	14	TRBV3-1
TGTGCCAGCAGTTACTCGATGGCTAGCGGGACGGCCTACGAGCAGTACTTC	CASSYSMASGTAYEQYF	TRBD2	many	TRBJ2-7	17	TRBV6-6
TGTGCCAGTAGCAGTCAGGGGAATCAGCCCCAGCATTTT	CASSSQGNQPQHF	.	many	TRBJ1-5	13	TRBV19
TGCAGCGTTTTACCATTCGGAGAGACCCAGTACTTC	CSVLPFGETQYF	.	.	TRBJ2-5	12	TRBV29-1
TGTGCCAGCAGCCAATACTCGGACAGAACCTACGAGCAGTACTTC	CASSQYSDRTYEQYF	.	.	TRBJ2-7	15	TRBV14
TGTGCCAGCAGCCAATTGATGAGTGGATCCGAGCAGTACTTC	CASSQLMSGSEQYF	.	many	TRBJ2-7	14	TRBV14
TGTGCCAGCACGCGGGGCCGAAGGAAGGAAAATGAGCAGTCCTTC	CASTRGRRKENEQSF	.	.	TRBJ2-1	15	TRBV7-2
TGTGCCAGCAGTTTAGGAAGGGGGGCGGTTGAGCAGTTCTTC	CASSLGRGAVEQFF	.	.	TRBJ2-1	14	TRBV12-3/TRBV12-4